The sequence of this TCR beta chain was determined in a study of technical replicates of blood from a handful of donors. Assay: immunoSEQ multiplex PCR; the TCRdb copy retains only in-frame clones and omits some. Of 60,000 or so clones detected, more than 75% appear once; the ten largest clones hold around 5.5%. V dropped 5 bases and J dropped 6; count of bases not matched to a gene: 6. CDR3 length equals 14 residues. Germline V gene lookup returns CDR1 SGHTA and CDR2 FQGTGA. This chain joins TRBV7-3 and TRBJ2-2; 7 nucleotides line up with TRBD1. This clonotype was obtained from a human donor in good health. Some clones in this sample may be carry-over from other donors' samples. Input material: PBMCs. The CDR3 protein is CASSPTGKAGELFF. The DNA for the CDR3 is TGTGCCAGCAGCCCGACAGGGAAAGCCGGGGAGCTGTTTTTT. Variable domain in full (rest from reference TRBV7-3 and TRBJ2-2): GAGVSQTPSNKVTEKGKYVELRCDPISGHTALYWYRQSLGQGPEFLIYFQGTGAADDSGLPNDRFFAVRPEGSVSTLKIQRTERGDSAVYLCASSPTGKAGELFFGEGSRLTVL.